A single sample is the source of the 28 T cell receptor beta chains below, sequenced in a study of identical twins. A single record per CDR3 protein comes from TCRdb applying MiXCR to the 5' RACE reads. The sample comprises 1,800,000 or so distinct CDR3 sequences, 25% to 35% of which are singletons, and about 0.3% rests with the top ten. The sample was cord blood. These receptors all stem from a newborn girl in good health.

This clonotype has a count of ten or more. The CDR3 DNA reads TGTGCCATCAGTGAGACACCGACAGGGCGGAAGACCCAGTACTTC. Encoded protein: CAISETPTGRKTQYF. This chain connects TRBV10-3 to TRBJ2-5; 7 nucleotides match TRBD1. The germline CDR1 and CDR2 sequences are ENHRY and SYGVKD. The CDR3 runs to 15 residues. The J segment lost 6 bases and the V segment lost 2 bases, leaving 9 bases of the junction unmatched.

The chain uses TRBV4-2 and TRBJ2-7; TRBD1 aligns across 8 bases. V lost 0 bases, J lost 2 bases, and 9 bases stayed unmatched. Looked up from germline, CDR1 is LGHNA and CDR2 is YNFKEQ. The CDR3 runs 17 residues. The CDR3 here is CASSQEGTGVYPYEQYF. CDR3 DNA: TGTGCCAGCAGCCAAGAGGGGACAGGAGTCTACCCCTACGAGCAGTACTTC.

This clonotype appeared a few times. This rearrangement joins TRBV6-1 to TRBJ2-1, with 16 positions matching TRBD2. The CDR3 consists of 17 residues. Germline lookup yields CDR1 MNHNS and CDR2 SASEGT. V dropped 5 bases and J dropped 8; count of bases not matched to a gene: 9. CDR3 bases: TGTGCCAGCAGTCGACTATCCGGGACTAGCGGGGGGGATGAGCAGTTCTTC. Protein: CASSRLSGTSGGDEQFF.

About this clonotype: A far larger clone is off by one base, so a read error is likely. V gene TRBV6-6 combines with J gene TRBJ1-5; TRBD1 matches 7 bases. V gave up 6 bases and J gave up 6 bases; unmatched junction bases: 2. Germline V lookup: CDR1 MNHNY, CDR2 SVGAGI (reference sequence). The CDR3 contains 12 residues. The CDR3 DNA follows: TGTGCCAGCAGGACAGGGACTCAGCCCCAGCATTTT. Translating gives CASRTGTQPQHF.

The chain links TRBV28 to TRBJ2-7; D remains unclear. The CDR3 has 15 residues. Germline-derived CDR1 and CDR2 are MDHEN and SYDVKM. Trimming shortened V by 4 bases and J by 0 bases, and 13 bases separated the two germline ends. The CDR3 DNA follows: TGTGCCAGCAGTTCCAGACTCCAGCCCTCCTACGAGCAGTACTTC. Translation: CASSSRLQPSYEQYF.

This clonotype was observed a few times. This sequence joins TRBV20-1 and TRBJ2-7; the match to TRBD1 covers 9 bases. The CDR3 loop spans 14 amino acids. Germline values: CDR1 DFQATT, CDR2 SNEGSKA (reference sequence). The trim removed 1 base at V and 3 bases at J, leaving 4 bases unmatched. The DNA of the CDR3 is TGCAGTGCTAGAGTCTTGGGACAGGGCTACGAGCAGTACTTC. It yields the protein CSARVLGQGYEQYF.

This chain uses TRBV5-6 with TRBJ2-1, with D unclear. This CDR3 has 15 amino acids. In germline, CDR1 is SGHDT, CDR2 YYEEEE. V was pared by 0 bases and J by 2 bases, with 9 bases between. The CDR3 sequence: CASSLATEPYNEQFF. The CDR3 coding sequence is TGTGCCAGCAGCTTGGCTACGGAACCCTACAATGAGCAGTTCTTC.

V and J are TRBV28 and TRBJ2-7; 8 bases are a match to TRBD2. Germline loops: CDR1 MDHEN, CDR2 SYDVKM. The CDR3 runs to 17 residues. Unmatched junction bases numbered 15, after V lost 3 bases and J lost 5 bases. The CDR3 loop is CASSFLIAGQRGHEQYF. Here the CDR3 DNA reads TGTGCCAGCAGTTTCCTTATAGCGGGGCAAAGAGGCCACGAGCAGTACTTC.

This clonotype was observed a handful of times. The CDR3 loop reads CSVQTQGEAYGYTF. Here the CDR3 DNA reads TGCAGCGTCCAAACCCAGGGTGAGGCCTATGGCTACACCTTC. V and J are TRBV29-1 and TRBJ1-2, with a possible D match to TRBD1 (5 bases). This CDR3 contains 14 residues. The V gene lost 6 bases and the J gene lost 4 bases, with 18 bases spanning the gap. The germline CDR1 and CDR2 sequences are SQVTM and ANQGSEA. Looking up the rest from reference TRBV29-1 and TRBJ1-2 gives the full variable domain: SAVISQKPSRDICQRGTSLTIQCQVDSQVTMMFWYRQQPGQSLTLIATANQGSEATYESGFVIDKFPISRPNLTFSTLTVSNMSPEDSSIYLCSVQTQGEAYGYTFGSGTRLTVV.

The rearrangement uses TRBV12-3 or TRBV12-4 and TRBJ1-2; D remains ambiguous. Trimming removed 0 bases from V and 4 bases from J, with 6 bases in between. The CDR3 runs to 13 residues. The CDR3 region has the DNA TGTGCCAGCAGTTTAGCCACCTTCTATGGCTACACCTTC. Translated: CASSLATFYGYTF.

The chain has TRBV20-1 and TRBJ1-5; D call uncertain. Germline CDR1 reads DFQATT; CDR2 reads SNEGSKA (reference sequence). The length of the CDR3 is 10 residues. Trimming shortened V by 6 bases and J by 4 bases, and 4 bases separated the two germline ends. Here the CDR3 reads CSAPNQPQHF. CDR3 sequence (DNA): TGCAGTGCCCCAAATCAGCCCCAGCATTTT.

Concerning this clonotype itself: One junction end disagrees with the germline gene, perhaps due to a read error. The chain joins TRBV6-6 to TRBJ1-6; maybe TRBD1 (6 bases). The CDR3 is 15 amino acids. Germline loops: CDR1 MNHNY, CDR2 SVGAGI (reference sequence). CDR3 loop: CASSYSITGNSPPHF. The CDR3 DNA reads TGTGCCAGCAGTTACTCGATTACAGGGAACTCACCCCCCCACTTT.

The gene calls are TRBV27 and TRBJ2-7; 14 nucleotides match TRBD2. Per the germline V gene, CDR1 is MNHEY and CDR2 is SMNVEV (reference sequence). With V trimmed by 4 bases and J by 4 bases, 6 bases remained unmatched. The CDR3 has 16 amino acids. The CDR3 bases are TGTGCCAGCAGTTCCCCGACTAGCGGGAGGGATTACGAGCAGTACTTC. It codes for CASSSPTSGRDYEQYF.

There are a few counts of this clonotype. The CDR3 here is CASSLSPGGGSSGNTIYF. The CDR3 DNA sequence: TGTGCCAGCAGTTTATCGCCCGGCGGAGGTTCCTCTGGAAACACCATATATTTT. The V call is TRBV27, the J call TRBJ1-3; D call uncertain. Per germline, CDR1 MNHEY and CDR2 SMNVEV (reference sequence). Trimming removed 0 bases at V and 0 bases at J, with 15 bases between. This CDR3 contains 18 residues.

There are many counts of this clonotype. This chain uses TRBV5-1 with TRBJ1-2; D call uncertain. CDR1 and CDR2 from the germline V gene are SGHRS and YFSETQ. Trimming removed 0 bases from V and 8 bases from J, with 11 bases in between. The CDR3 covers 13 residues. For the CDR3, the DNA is TGCGCCAGCAGCTTGGGAGGAGGAGGCGGCTACACCTTC. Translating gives CASSLGGGGGYTF.

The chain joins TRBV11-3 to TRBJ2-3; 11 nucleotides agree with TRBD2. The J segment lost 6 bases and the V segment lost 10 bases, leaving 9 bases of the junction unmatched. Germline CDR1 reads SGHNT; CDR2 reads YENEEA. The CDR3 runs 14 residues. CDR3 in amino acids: CATLLAGVMDTQYF. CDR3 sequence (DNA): TGTGCCACCCTACTAGCGGGAGTTATGGATACGCAGTATTTT. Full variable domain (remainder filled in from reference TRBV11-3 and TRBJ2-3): EAGVVQSPRYKIIEKKQPVAFWCNPISGHNTLYWYLQNLGQGPELLIRYENEEAVDDSQLPKDRFSAERLKGVDSTLKIQPAELGDSAVYLCATLLAGVMDTQYFGPGTRLTVL.

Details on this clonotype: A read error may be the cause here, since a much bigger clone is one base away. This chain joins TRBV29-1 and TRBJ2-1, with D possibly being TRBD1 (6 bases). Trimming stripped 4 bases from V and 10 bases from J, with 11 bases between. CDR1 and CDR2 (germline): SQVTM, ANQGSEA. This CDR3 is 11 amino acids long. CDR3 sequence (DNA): TGCAGCGTTGGCAGGGGCCACGAGCAGTTCTTC. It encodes CSVGRGHEQFF.

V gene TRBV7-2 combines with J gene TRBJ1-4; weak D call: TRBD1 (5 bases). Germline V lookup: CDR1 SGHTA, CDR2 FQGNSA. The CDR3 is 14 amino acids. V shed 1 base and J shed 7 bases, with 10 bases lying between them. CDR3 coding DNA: TGTGCCAGCAGCTTAGTTCAGGGAAGTGAAAAACTGTTTTTT. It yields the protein CASSLVQGSEKLFF. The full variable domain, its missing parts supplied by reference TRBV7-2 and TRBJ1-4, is GAGVSQSPSNKVTEKGKDVELRCDPISGHTALYWYRQSLGQGLEFLIYFQGNSAPDKSGLPSDRFSAERTGGSVSTLTIQRTQQEDSAVYLCASSLVQGSEKLFFGSGTQLSVL.

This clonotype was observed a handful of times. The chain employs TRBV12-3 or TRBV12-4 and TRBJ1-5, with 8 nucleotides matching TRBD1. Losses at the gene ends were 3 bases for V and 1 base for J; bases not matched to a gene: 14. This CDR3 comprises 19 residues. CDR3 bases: TGTGCCAGCAGTTTGGCGGTACTTACAGGGGGAAGGAGCAATCAGCCCCAGCATTTT. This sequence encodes CASSLAVLTGGRSNQPQHF.

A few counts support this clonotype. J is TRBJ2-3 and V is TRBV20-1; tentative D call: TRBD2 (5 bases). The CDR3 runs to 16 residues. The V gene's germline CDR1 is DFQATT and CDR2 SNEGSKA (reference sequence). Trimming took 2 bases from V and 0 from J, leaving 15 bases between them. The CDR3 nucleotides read TGCAGTGCTAGACGTAGCGCCGGTGCTAGCACAGATACGCAGTATTTT. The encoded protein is CSARRSAGASTDTQYF.

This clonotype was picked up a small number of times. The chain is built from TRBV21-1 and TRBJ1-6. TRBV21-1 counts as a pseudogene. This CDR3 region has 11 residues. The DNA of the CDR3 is TGTGCCAGACAGGGACGATCACCCCTCCACTTT. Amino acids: CARQGRSPLHF.

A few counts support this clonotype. The CDR3 region is CASSSTHSNYGYTF. The DNA of the CDR3 is TGCGCCAGCAGCTCCACACACTCGAACTATGGCTACACCTTC. This chain uses TRBV5-1 with TRBJ1-2, with D unresolved. The CDR3 runs 14 residues. The V gene lost 3 bases and the J gene lost 2 bases, with 11 bases spanning the gap. The germline V gene has CDR1 SGHRS and CDR2 YFSETQ.

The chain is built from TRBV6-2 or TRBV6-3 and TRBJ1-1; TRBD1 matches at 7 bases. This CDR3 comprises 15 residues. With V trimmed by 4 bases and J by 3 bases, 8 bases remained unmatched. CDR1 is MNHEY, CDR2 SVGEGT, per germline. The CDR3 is CASSFGQVGDTEAFF. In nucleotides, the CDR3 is TGTGCCAGCAGTTTCGGACAGGTGGGGGACACTGAAGCTTTCTTT.

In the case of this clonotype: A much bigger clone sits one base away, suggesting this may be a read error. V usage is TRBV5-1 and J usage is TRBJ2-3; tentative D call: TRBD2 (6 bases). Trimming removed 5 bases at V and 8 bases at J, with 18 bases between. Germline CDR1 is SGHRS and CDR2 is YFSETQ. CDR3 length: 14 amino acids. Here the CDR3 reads CASRRSSEGGTQYF. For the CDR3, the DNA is TGCGCCAGCAGGAGGAGTAGCGAGGGAGGTACGCAGTATTTT.

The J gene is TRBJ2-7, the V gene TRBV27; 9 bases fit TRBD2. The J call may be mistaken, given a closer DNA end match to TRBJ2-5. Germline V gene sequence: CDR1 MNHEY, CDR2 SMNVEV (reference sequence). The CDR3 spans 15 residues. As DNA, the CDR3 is TGTGCCAGCAGATTTAGCGGGAGAGGGGAAGAGACCCAGTACTTC. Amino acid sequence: CASRFSGRGEETQYF.

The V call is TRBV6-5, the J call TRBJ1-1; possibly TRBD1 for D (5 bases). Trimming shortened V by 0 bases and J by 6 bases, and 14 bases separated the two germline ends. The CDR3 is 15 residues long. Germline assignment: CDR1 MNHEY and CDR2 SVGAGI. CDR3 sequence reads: CASSYSMQGRAEAFF. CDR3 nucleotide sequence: TGTGCCAGCAGTTACTCCATGCAGGGTAGGGCTGAAGCTTTCTTT.

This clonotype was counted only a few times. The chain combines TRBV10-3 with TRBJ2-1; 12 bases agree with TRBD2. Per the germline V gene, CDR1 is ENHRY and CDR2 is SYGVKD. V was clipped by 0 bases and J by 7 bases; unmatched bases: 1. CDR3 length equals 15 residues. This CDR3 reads CAISESGLAGNEQFF. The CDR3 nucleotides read TGTGCCATCAGTGAGTCAGGACTAGCGGGAAATGAGCAGTTCTTC.

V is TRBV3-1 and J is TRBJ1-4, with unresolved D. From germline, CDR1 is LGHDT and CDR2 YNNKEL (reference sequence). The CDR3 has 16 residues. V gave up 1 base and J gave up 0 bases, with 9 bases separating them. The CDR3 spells CASSQVISPTNEKLFF. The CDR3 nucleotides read TGTGCCAGCAGCCAAGTAATCTCACCAACTAATGAAAAACTGTTTTTT.